Sequencing of this TCR beta chain was carried out in a study of CD8 T cells in Susac syndrome. This CDR3 spans 15 amino acids. CDR1 is LNHNV and CDR2 is YYDKDF in the germline V gene (reference sequence). The ends were cut back, 1 base at V and 5 bases at J, with 12 bases in the middle. In blood CD8+ and CD4+ T cells, TCR beta underwent sequencing. As controls, healthy donors matched for age and sex were used. Through negative isolation, CD4+ and CD8+ T cells were obtained, while TEMRA cells were enriched using FACS. A quantity of about 0.5 to 1 ug RNA underwent reverse transcription using random hexamers. It was immunoSEQ multiplex PCR that amplified TCR beta CDR3 across 54 Vbeta and 13 Jbeta. Each CDR3 protein is one row after TCRdb ran MiXCR on the immunoSEQ multiplex PCR reads. This sample has 150,000 to 200,000 distinct CDR3 sequences, with approximately 95% found just once.

The chain joins TRBV15 to TRBJ1-5; no reliable D call. The source material was CD4+ T cells from PBMCs. The clonotype comes from a human donor in good health. CDR3 coding DNA: TGTGCCACCAGCAGAGGTGGAACAGCCCATCAGCCCCAGCATTTT. Amino acid sequence: CATSRGGTAHQPQHF.